This TCR beta chain was observed in a study of T cell responses to AZD1222 COVID-19 vaccine. This clone was recorded once. The repertoire was sequenced with immunoSEQ multiplex PCR; TCRdb's copy has only in-frame clones and lacks some. The sample lists over 75,000 clones; about 83% were seen once. The CDR3 sequence is 13 residues long. Trimming stripped 2 bases from V and 6 bases from J, with 8 bases between. The germline V gene encodes CDR1 ENHRY and CDR2 SYGVKD. This rearrangement joins TRBV10-3 to TRBJ1-5; D uncertain. Material: peripheral blood, obtained 28 days after the second AZD1222 dose. This clonotype was obtained from an adult who received the AZD1222 COVID-19 vaccine. DNA for the CDR3: TGTGCCATCAGTGAGGAGGGAGGTCAGCCCCAGCATTTT. This sequence encodes CAISEEGGQPQHF.